These 8 T cell receptor beta chains share one sample of origin, sequenced in a study of T cell repertoires in cytomegalovirus infection. Antigen specificity for these receptors is unknown. One entry per CDR3 protein, called by TCRdb with MiXCR from the reads. This table has 650,000 to 900,000 distinct CDR3 sequences, 25% to 35% appearing once. The input for sequencing was cultured CD8+ T cells from PBMCs, taken from culture after CMV antigen stimulation. The receptors stem from a human donor in good health (CMV status not recorded). Some clones in this sample may be carry-over from other donors' samples.

The chain has TRBV20-1 and TRBJ1-3, with D possibly being TRBD1 (5 bases). V lost 3 bases, J lost 1 base, and 13 bases lay in between. This CDR3 is 15 amino acids long. Germline-derived CDR1 and CDR2 are DFQATT and SNEGSKA (reference sequence). The CDR3 is CSARGLTLSGNTIYF. CDR3 coding DNA: TGCAGTGCTAGGGGGCTGACATTGTCTGGAAACACCATATATTTT.

The chain uses TRBV12-3 or TRBV12-4 and TRBJ2-7; the match to TRBD2 covers 11 bases. This CDR3 has 14 amino acids. After removal of 3 bases from V and 2 bases from J, the junction contained 0 bases not matched to a gene. The CDR3: CASSLTSGAYEQYF. The CDR3 DNA reads TGTGCCAGCAGTTTGACTAGCGGGGCCTACGAGCAGTACTTC.

This clonotype was observed a handful of times. The chain employs TRBV7-6 and TRBJ1-1, with TRBD1 matching over 8 bases. The J segment lost 5 bases and the V segment lost 3 bases, leaving 5 bases of the junction unmatched. The CDR3 contains 14 residues. CDR1 is SGHVS, CDR2 FNYEAQ, per germline. The CDR3 sequence: CASSLTGARTEAFF. DNA for the CDR3: TGTGCCAGCAGCTTGACAGGGGCGAGGACTGAAGCTTTCTTT. Looking up the rest from reference TRBV7-6 and TRBJ1-1 gives the full variable domain: GAGVSQSPRYKVTKRGQDVALRCDPISGHVSLYWYRQALGQGPEFLTYFNYEAQQDKSGLPNDRFSAERPEGSISTLTIQRTEQRDSAMYRCASSLTGARTEAFFGQGTRLTVV.

This clonotype was seen only a few times. The chain employs TRBV6-6 and TRBJ2-5; possible D gene TRBD1, 5 bases. CDR1 is MNHNY and CDR2 is SVGAGI in the germline V gene (reference sequence). V shed 0 bases and J shed 5 bases, with 16 bases lying between them. The CDR3 contains 16 residues. CDR3 sequence reads: CASSYSFTGPRETQYF. Here the CDR3 DNA reads TGTGCCAGCAGTTACTCGTTTACAGGACCACGGGAGACCCAGTACTTC.

The gene calls are TRBV6-2 or TRBV6-3 and TRBJ2-7, with 7 bases matching TRBD1. The CDR3 extends over 15 amino acids. J was trimmed by 3 bases and V by 2 bases; bases with no gene match: 7. Germline CDR1 is MNHEY and CDR2 is SVGEGT. The CDR3 sequence: CASSYGTGAFYEQYV. In DNA, the CDR3 is TGTGCCAGCAGTTACGGAACAGGGGCATTCTACGAGCAGTACGTC.

The CDR3 region has the DNA TGTGCCAGCAGCCAACTGCACACCGGGGAGCTGTTTTTT. Protein sequence: CASSQLHTGELFF. The chain joins TRBV7-6 to TRBJ2-2; no reliable D call. V was pared by 5 bases and J by 3 bases, with 7 bases between. Germline V gives CDR1 SGHVS, CDR2 FNYEAQ. The CDR3 sequence is 13 residues long.

This clonotype was counted between two and nine times. CDR3 sequence reads: CASSENPSGAYEQYF. The CDR3 DNA sequence: TGTGCCAGCAGTGAAAACCCTAGCGGGGCCTACGAGCAGTACTTC. This chain connects TRBV2 to TRBJ2-7; 9 positions match TRBD2. V was clipped by 2 bases and J by 2 bases; unmatched bases: 4. Germline V lookup: CDR1 SNHLY, CDR2 FYNNEI. The CDR3 has 15 amino acids.

This clonotype was observed a handful of times. The chain recombines TRBV18 with TRBJ1-4; the D is unclear. The V end was cut by 3 bases, the J end by 7 bases, with 9 bases between. Germline CDR1 and CDR2: KGHSH and LQKENI. This CDR3 has 13 amino acids. The CDR3 region is CASSPEIFEKLFF. CDR3 DNA sequence: TGTGCCAGCTCACCCGAGATCTTTGAAAAACTGTTTTTT. Full variable domain (outside the CDR3, taken from reference TRBV18 and TRBJ1-4): NAGVMQNPRHLVRRRGQEARLRCSPMKGHSHVYWYRQLPEEGLKFMVYLQKENIIDESGMPKERFSAEFPKEGPSILRIQQVVRGDSAAYFCASSPEIFEKLFFGSGTQLSVL.